Presented here are 5 T cell receptor beta chains from one specimen sequenced in a study of regulatory T cells in long-lasting Graves disease. Arm-PCR of CDR3 regions with iRepertoire HTBI primers generated TCR beta libraries. Using its own MiXCR run on the multiplex PCR reads, TCRdb lists one record per CDR3 protein. This table holds 250,000 to 400,000 distinct CDR3 sequences, about a sixth found once. Sample time point: newly diagnosed GD, antithyroid drugs for less than 3 months. Construction of the TCR library relied on RNA isolated from PBMCs. This material consisted of peripheral blood mononuclear cells (PBMCs), taken at new diagnosis, from a patient treated with antithyroid drugs. These receptors came from a female donor with Graves disease.

This clonotype was observed many times. The chain has TRBV30 and TRBJ2-7; no definite D call. The germline CDR1 and CDR2 sequences are GTSNPN and SVGIG (reference sequence). V dropped 7 bases and J dropped 5 bases, with 9 bases sitting between them. The CDR3 totals 10 residues. The DNA of the CDR3 is TGTGCCTCCGGAACTGACGAGCAGTACTTC. Its protein product is CASGTDEQYF.

This clonotype was recorded a few times. The chain has TRBV20-1 and TRBJ2-3; 10 bases map to TRBD2. The CDR3 sequence is 16 residues long. Losses at the gene ends were 4 bases for V and 4 bases for J; bases not matched to a gene: 11. CDR1 is DFQATT and CDR2 is SNEGSKA in the germline V gene (reference sequence). CDR3 protein: CSATSESGREPDTQYF. In DNA, the CDR3 is TGCAGTGCTACTTCAGAAAGCGGGAGGGAACCAGATACGCAGTATTTT.

This clonotype was counted many times. The chain uses TRBV19 and TRBJ2-6; D possibly corresponds to TRBD2 (5 bases). Trimming shortened V by 10 bases and J by 4 bases, and 17 bases separated the two germline ends. The CDR3 is made up of 15 amino acids. Per germline, CDR1 LNHDA and CDR2 SQIVND (reference sequence). The DNA of the CDR3 is TGTGCCATCGGAGGTGAGGCACCAGGGGCCAACGTCCTGACTTTC. Translating gives CAIGGEAPGANVLTF.

The CDR3 protein is CASSLSGLYPYNEQFF. The CDR3 DNA sequence: TGTGCCAGTAGCCTCTCAGGTTTATACCCTTACAATGAGCAGTTCTTC. The chain recombines TRBV19 with TRBJ2-1; D remains ambiguous. Trimming stripped 6 bases from V and 4 bases from J, with 19 bases between. There are 16 residues in the CDR3. Germline lookup yields CDR1 LNHDA and CDR2 SQIVND (reference sequence).

This clonotype was recorded a few times. The V and J genes are TRBV7-3 and TRBJ2-1; 8 nucleotides line up with TRBD2. Trimming took 4 bases from V and 9 from J; bases not matched to a gene: 8. The CDR3 runs 14 residues. Germline V gives CDR1 SGHTA, CDR2 FQGTGA. The CDR3 here is CASSSLSLAGEQFF. CDR3 bases: TGTGCCAGCAGCTCGCTAAGCCTAGCGGGTGAGCAGTTCTTC.